These 4 T cell receptor beta chains were sequenced from one sample in a study of blood T cell repertoires in COVID-19. Profiling relied on immunoSEQ multiplex PCR, and the TCRdb table lists in-frame clones only, not all of them. The sample includes 95,000 to 100,000 clones, 85% to 90% of them seen just once. Source material: peripheral blood. The receptors were sampled from a human donor with COVID-19, enrolled during active disease. The donor label of this sample is uncertain.

This clone was picked up a small number of times. The chain combines TRBV4-1 with TRBJ2-6; D may be TRBD1 (5 bases). The V end was cut by 0 bases, the J end by 4 bases, with 16 bases between. The germline CDR1 and CDR2 sequences are MGHRA and YSYEKL. The CDR3 is 18 residues long. This chain's CDR3 is CASSQDVTGSRGANVLTF. The CDR3 DNA reads as TGCGCCAGCAGCCAAGATGTAACAGGCTCCCGGGGGGCCAACGTCCTGACTTTC.

J is TRBJ2-7 and V is TRBV27; the match to TRBD1 covers 8 bases. In germline, CDR1 is MNHEY, CDR2 SMNVEV (reference sequence). The CDR3 has 20 amino acids. J was trimmed by 0 bases and V by 5 bases; bases with no gene match: 21. CDR3 nucleotides: TGTGCCAGCAGTGCGGGGCCCCAGGGGGCGATTATTTTTAGCTCCTACGAGCAGTACTTC. Translated, it gives CASSAGPQGAIIFSSYEQYF.

V and J are TRBV4-1 and TRBJ2-2; 7 nucleotides line up with TRBD1. Germline CDR1 is MGHRA and CDR2 is YSYEKL. This CDR3 has 16 residues. With 8 bases clipped from V and 1 base from J, the junction kept 10 bases outside the gene matches. CDR3 sequence (DNA): TGCGCCAGCCGTCCCTTGGGACAGCAGAACACCGGGGAGCTGTTTTTT. Translation: CASRPLGQQNTGELFF.

The chain has TRBV3-1 (or the pseudogene TRBV3-2) and TRBJ2-1; TRBD1 matches at 11 bases. The CDR3 runs to 15 residues. Unmatched junction bases numbered 3, after V lost 5 bases and J lost 3 bases. Per germline, CDR1 LGHDT and CDR2 YNNKEL (reference sequence). CDR3 protein: CASSMGQGDYNEQFF. As DNA, the CDR3 is TGTGCCAGCAGCATGGGACAGGGGGACTACAATGAGCAGTTCTTC.